These 7 T cell receptor beta chains came from one sample sequenced in a study of T cells in Graves' hyperthyroidism and ophthalmopathy. Researchers took RNA transcripts and amplified the TCR beta CDR3 regions from them. Using the HTBI primer set, a first-round RT-PCR was run on the TCR CDR3. Each CDR3 protein is one row after TCRdb ran MiXCR on the multiplex PCR reads. The data show around 300,000 distinct CDR3 sequences, around 15% seen once. Input material: blood. Source of these receptors: a woman aged 45-60 years with Graves' hyperthyroidism that later progressed to Graves' ophthalmopathy.

This clonotype was recorded many times. The chain is built from TRBV30 and TRBJ2-3, with 9 bases that match TRBD1. The V segment lost 1 base and the J segment 4 bases; nucleotides outside the gene matches: 6. Looked up from germline, CDR1 is GTSNPN and CDR2 is SVGIG (reference sequence). The CDR3 is made up of 15 amino acids. The CDR3 DNA sequence: TGTGCCTGGAGTGCCGGGACAGGGCCCGCAGATACGCAGTATTTT. Its protein is CAWSAGTGPADTQYF.

The gene calls are TRBV12-3 or TRBV12-4 and TRBJ2-1; possible D gene TRBD1, 5 bases. V was shortened by 6 bases and J by 1 base, with 16 bases between the two germline ends. The CDR3 runs 16 residues. This chain's CDR3 is CASSYTGSRSYNEQFF. For the CDR3, the DNA is TGTGCCAGCAGCTATACAGGCAGCCGTTCCTACAATGAGCAGTTCTTC.

This chain joins TRBV7-2 and TRBJ1-2; D call uncertain. The V gene's germline CDR1 is SGHTA and CDR2 FQGNSA. The CDR3 is made up of 13 amino acids. V was pared by 1 base and J by 8 bases, with 11 bases between. The CDR3 region has the DNA TGTGCCAGCAGCTTAGTTGCGGCAAAAGGCTACACCTTC. Its translation: CASSLVAAKGYTF. Full variable domain (outside the CDR3, taken from reference TRBV7-2 and TRBJ1-2): GAGVSQSPSNKVTEKGKDVELRCDPISGHTALYWYRQSLGQGLEFLIYFQGNSAPDKSGLPSDRFSAERTGGSVSTLTIQRTQQEDSAVYLCASSLVAAKGYTFGSGTRLTVV.

This clonotype was counted between two and nine times. The J gene is TRBJ2-1, the V gene TRBV6-1; 9 nucleotides line up with TRBD1. The CDR3 contains 15 residues. The V gene end was trimmed by 7 bases and the J gene end by 2 bases; junction bases not matched to a gene: 6. Germline CDR1 and CDR2: MNHNS and SASEGT. The CDR3 loop is CASTKGQGAYNEQFF. The CDR3 DNA sequence: TGTGCCAGCACGAAGGGACAGGGAGCCTACAATGAGCAGTTCTTC.

This rearrangement joins TRBV27 to TRBJ2-7, with 8 positions matching TRBD2. The CDR3 consists of 16 residues. The germline V gene encodes CDR1 MNHEY and CDR2 SMNVEV (reference sequence). V trimming: 2 bases; J trimming: 4 bases; junction bases outside the gene matches: 10. The CDR3 nucleotides are TGTGCCAGCAGTTTAAAGGGGAGCGGGAGAAGATACGAGCAGTACTTC. Amino acid sequence: CASSLKGSGRRYEQYF.

Points on this clonotype: Just one base apart from a much larger clone, this may be a read error. This likely comes from a read error, as the CDR3 has no conserved phenylalanine or tryptophan at its end. V usage is TRBV20-1 and J usage is TRBJ1-2, with 9 bases aligning to TRBD1. The V and J ends lost 3 bases and 2 bases, in that order; junction bases with no gene match: 7. Germline CDR1 and CDR2: DFQATT and SNEGSKA (reference sequence). This CDR3 has 15 amino acids. The CDR3 DNA sequence: TGCAGTGCTAGGGAAACAGGGGGCGCAAACTATGGCTACACCATC. It yields the protein CSARETGGANYGYTI.

This clonotype came up a few times. The chain employs TRBV27 and TRBJ1-2; D not certain. Germline assignment: CDR1 MNHEY and CDR2 SMNVEV (reference sequence). Trimming shortened V by 7 bases and J by 8 bases, and 8 bases separated the two germline ends. The CDR3 consists of 10 residues. The DNA of the CDR3 is TGTGCCAGCACCCTATTGGGCTACACCTTC. This translates into CASTLLGYTF.